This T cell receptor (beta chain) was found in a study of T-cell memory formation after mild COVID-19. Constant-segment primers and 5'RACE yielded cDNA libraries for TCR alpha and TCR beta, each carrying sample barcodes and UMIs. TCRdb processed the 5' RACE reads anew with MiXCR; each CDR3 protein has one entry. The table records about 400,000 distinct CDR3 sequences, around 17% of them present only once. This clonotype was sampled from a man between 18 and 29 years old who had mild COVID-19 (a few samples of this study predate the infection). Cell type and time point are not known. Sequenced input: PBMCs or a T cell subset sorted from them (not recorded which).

CDR3 in amino acids: CASSSGGNTIYF. CDR3 in DNA: TGTGCCAGCAGTTCGGGAGGAAACACCATATATTTT. The chain joins TRBV6-6 to TRBJ1-3; no firm D call. The germline CDR1 and CDR2 sequences are MNHNY and SVGAGI (reference sequence). CDR3 length equals 12 residues. V lost 4 bases and J 4 bases, leaving 5 bases between the germline ends.